These 10 T cell receptor beta chains came from one sample sequenced in a study of blood T cells in healthy people across ages. Using a J-beta primer mix together with a sample-barcoded 5' primer, a second PCR was run for roughly 6 to 12 cycles. TCRdb itself ran the 5' RACE reads through MiXCR, one entry per CDR3 protein. The sample yields about 1.8 million distinct CDR3 sequences, just under 50% seen once. Sequenced: blood. The receptors were gathered from a middle-aged woman in good health.

The CDR3 bases are TGCGCCAGCAGACAGGAAATCTCCTACGAGCAGTACTTC. The encoded protein is CASRQEISYEQYF. The genes are TRBV5-1 and TRBJ2-7; D possibly corresponds to TRBD1 (5 bases). Germline loops: CDR1 SGHRS, CDR2 YFSETQ. The CDR3 consists of 13 residues. The V end lost 5 bases, the J end lost 0 bases, and 9 bases lay between the germline ends.

V and J are TRBV12-3 or TRBV12-4 and TRBJ2-5; D remains ambiguous. V lost 0 bases to trimming and J lost 2 bases, with 22 bases between them. CDR3 length: 19 amino acids. The CDR3 nucleotides are TGTGCCAGCAGTTTAGCGCTCCCCGTGGCCCCCGAATCACAAGAGACCCAGTACTTC. It encodes CASSLALPVAPESQETQYF.

This chain uses TRBV6-5 with TRBJ1-6; perhaps TRBD1 as D (6 bases). This CDR3 region has 12 residues. V lost 7 bases and J 10 bases, leaving 11 bases between the germline ends. Per germline, CDR1 MNHEY and CDR2 SVGAGI. CDR3 DNA: TGTGCCAGCACTGGGGGCGGCTCACCCCTCCACTTT. Protein: CASTGGGSPLHF.

V gene TRBV4-2 combines with J gene TRBJ1-5, with 10 bases that match TRBD1. The germline V gene has CDR1 LGHNA and CDR2 YNFKEQ. This CDR3 has 15 amino acids. V trimming: 4 bases; J trimming: 4 bases; junction bases outside the gene matches: 4. The DNA of the CDR3 is TGTGCCAGCAGCCCTGACAGGGGGCCTAATCAGCCCCAGCATTTT. It codes for CASSPDRGPNQPQHF.

The chain recombines TRBV11-3 with TRBJ2-2, with 7 bases fitting TRBD1. CDR3 length equals 16 residues. J lost 7 bases, V lost 5 bases, and 13 bases had no gene match. CDR1 SGHNT and CDR2 YENEEA come from the germline V gene. CDR3 sequence: CASSPQTGFVIGELFF. The DNA of the CDR3 is TGTGCCAGCAGCCCCCAGACAGGGTTTGTGATCGGGGAGCTGTTTTTT.

The rearrangement links TRBV20-1 to TRBJ1-1; D call uncertain. This CDR3 comprises 12 residues. With 5 bases removed from V and 0 bases from J, the gap between germline ends came to 7 bases. Germline values: CDR1 DFQATT, CDR2 SNEGSKA (reference sequence). As DNA, the CDR3 is TGCAGTGCTGTTAGGGTGAACACTGAAGCTTTCTTT. It is translated as CSAVRVNTEAFF.

This clonotype was observed a few times. This sequence joins TRBV20-1 and TRBJ2-4; TRBD2 is a possible D gene (7 bases). The CDR3 is 11 amino acids. The germline V gene encodes CDR1 DFQATT and CDR2 SNEGSKA (reference sequence). The V end lost 0 bases, the J end lost 15 bases, and 12 bases lay between the germline ends. The CDR3 spells CSARDRGARYF. CDR3 DNA sequence: TGCAGTGCTAGAGATCGGGGGGCGAGGTACTTC.

The V and J genes are TRBV6-5 and TRBJ2-3; the match to TRBD1 covers 10 bases. The CDR3 contains 14 residues. V was pared by 6 bases and J by 5 bases, with 5 bases of the junction left unmatched. Germline-derived CDR1 and CDR2 are MNHEY and SVGAGI. CDR3 sequence: CASRKGQGGDTQYF. The CDR3 nucleotides are TGTGCCAGCAGGAAAGGACAGGGGGGAGATACGCAGTATTTT.

The chain has TRBV11-2 and TRBJ1-2; tentatively, D is TRBD1 (5 bases). CDR3 length equals 18 residues. Trimming left V 1 base short and J 0 bases short, with 18 bases between. Germline-derived CDR1 and CDR2 are SGHAT and FQNNGV. CDR3 protein: CASSLGLYSGGSNYGYTF. CDR3 nucleotide sequence: TGTGCCAGCAGCTTAGGACTATACAGTGGGGGGTCTAACTATGGCTACACCTTC.

The chain recombines TRBV29-1 with TRBJ2-1; tentative D call: TRBD2 (7 bases). The CDR3 consists of 15 residues. V lost 4 bases to trimming and J lost 1 base, with 14 bases between them. Germline CDR1 is SQVTM and CDR2 is ANQGSEA. The CDR3, as DNA: TGCAGCGTTGGTCTGGGGGGGGCGTCCTACAATGAGCAGTTCTTC. Translated: CSVGLGGASYNEQFF.